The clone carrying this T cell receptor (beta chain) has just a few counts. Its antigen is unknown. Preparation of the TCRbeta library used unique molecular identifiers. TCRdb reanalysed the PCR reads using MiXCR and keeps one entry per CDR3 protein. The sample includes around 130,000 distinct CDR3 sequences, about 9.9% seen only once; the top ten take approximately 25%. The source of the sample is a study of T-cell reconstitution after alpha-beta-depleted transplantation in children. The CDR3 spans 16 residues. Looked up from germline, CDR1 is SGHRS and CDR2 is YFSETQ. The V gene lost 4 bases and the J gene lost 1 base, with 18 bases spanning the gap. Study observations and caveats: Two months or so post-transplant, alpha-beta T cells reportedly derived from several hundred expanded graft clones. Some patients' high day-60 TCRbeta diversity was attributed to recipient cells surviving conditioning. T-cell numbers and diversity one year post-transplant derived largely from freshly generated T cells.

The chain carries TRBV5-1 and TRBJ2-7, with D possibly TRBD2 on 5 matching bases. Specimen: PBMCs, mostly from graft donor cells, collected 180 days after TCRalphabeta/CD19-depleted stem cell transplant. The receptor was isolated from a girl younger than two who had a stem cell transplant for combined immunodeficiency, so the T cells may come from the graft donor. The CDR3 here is CASSRTRASPSYEQYF. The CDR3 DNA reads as TGCGCCAGCAGCAGAACTAGGGCCTCTCCGTCCTACGAGCAGTACTTC.